Only a few counts were recorded for the clone carrying this TCR beta chain. Its antigen remains unidentified. One entry per CDR3 protein, called by TCRdb with MiXCR from the 5' RACE reads. Among some 54,000 distinct CDR3 sequences listed, 17% were seen once. Germline-derived CDR1 and CDR2 are KGHSH and LQKENI. CDR3 length: 14 residues. V shed 2 bases and J shed 3 bases, with 11 bases lying between them. Findings and caveats of the study: Tumor Treg TCRs overlapped most with tumor naive CD4+ cells.

Sequenced sample: naive CD4+ T cells sorted from blood. Described subset: naive CD4+ T cells, CD4+CD45RA+CD25-. The chain is built from TRBV18 and TRBJ2-7; D is undetermined. This TCR derives from a female donor with breast cancer. For the CDR3, the DNA is TGTGCCAGCTCACCAGCCAGCTTCGACTACGAGCAGTACTTC. It translates to CASSPASFDYEQYF.